The 14 T cell receptor beta chains below come from one sample, sequenced in a study of blood T cell repertoires in COVID-19. Assay used: immunoSEQ multiplex PCR; TCRdb lists only in-frame clones, some missing. The sample lists over 300,000 clones; around 92% were seen once. Material: peripheral blood. Receptors originate from a man aged 35-49 years with acute or convalescent COVID-19.

The V and J genes are TRBV5-1 and TRBJ1-4; no clear D gene. The CDR3 extends over 13 amino acids. CDR1 and CDR2 (germline): SGHRS, YFSETQ. The V and J ends lost 4 bases and 6 bases respectively, with 10 bases between them. DNA for the CDR3: TGCGCCAGCAGCCAGGAGAGGGATGAAAAACTGTTTTTT. Translating gives CASSQERDEKLFF.

This rearrangement joins TRBV2 to TRBJ1-2; TRBD1 matches 11 bases. The CDR3 length is 16 residues. Germline V gene data show CDR1 as SNHLY and CDR2 as FYNNEI. V was pared by 6 bases and J by 5 bases, with 11 bases of the junction left unmatched. CDR3 coding DNA: TGTGCCAGCAGCGAGATTTCCGGGACAGGGGGATATGGCTACACCTTC. Protein product: CASSEISGTGGYGYTF.

For this clone: Other DNA sequences within the sample encode an identical CDR3. This sequence joins TRBV5-1 and TRBJ2-7, with D unclear. Trimming pared 5 bases from V and 1 base from J, leaving 4 bases between. This CDR3 has 11 amino acids. In germline, CDR1 is SGHRS, CDR2 YFSETQ. CDR3 amino acids: CASSSSYEQYF. CDR3 DNA: TGCGCCAGCAGTTCTTCCTACGAGCAGTACTTC.

This chain connects TRBV19 to TRBJ1-5; D uncertain. Germline CDR1 reads LNHDA; CDR2 reads SQIVND (reference sequence). V was pared by 5 bases and J by 7 bases, with 18 bases between. The CDR3 is made up of 15 amino acids. The CDR3 DNA sequence: TGTGCCAGTAGTGGGTCAGGTTCAGGTCGGCAGCCCCAGCATTTT. This codes for CASSGSGSGRQPQHF.

The chain combines TRBV27 with TRBJ2-2; 8 nucleotides agree with TRBD1. CDR1 is MNHEY and CDR2 is SMNVEV in the germline V gene (reference sequence). The CDR3 consists of 15 residues. V lost 5 bases and J lost 5; bases outside the gene matches: 7. The CDR3, as DNA: TGTGCCAGCAGTCTCCGACAGGGGAAGACCGGGGAGCTGTTTTTT. Residues: CASSLRQGKTGELFF.

The chain combines TRBV11-2 with TRBJ2-7; 8 bases fit TRBD2. CDR1 is SGHAT and CDR2 is FQNNGV in the germline V gene. The V and J ends lost 4 bases and 2 bases, in that order; junction bases with no gene match: 4. The CDR3 is 14 amino acids. For the CDR3, the DNA is TGTGCCAGCAGCTGGCCGGGACTAGCCTACGAGCAGTACTTC. This gives the protein CASSWPGLAYEQYF.

The J gene is TRBJ2-3, the V gene TRBV18, with a weak D call TRBD1 (6 bases). CDR1 is KGHSH, CDR2 LQKENI, per germline. Trimming pared 1 base from V and 4 bases from J, leaving 12 bases between. The CDR3 contains 15 residues. The CDR3 DNA reads TGTGCCAGCTCACCACTTGGGACAAAACCAGATACGCAGTATTTT. It codes for CASSPLGTKPDTQYF. The entire variable domain, with the rest obtained from reference TRBV18 and TRBJ2-3, is as follows: NAGVMQNPRHLVRRRGQEARLRCSPMKGHSHVYWYRQLPEEGLKFMVYLQKENIIDESGMPKERFSAEFPKEGPSILRIQQVVRGDSAAYFCASSPLGTKPDTQYFGPGTRLTVL.

This clone occurred once. The chain is built from TRBV19 and TRBJ1-5; 8 nucleotides align to TRBD1. Germline CDR1 and CDR2: LNHDA and SQIVND (reference sequence). CDR3 length: 17 amino acids. Trimming cost V 1 base and J 4 bases; bases outside gene matches: 9. The CDR3 DNA is TGTGCCAGTAGTATAGGGGGATACCGGGACAGGAATCAGCCCCAGCATTTT. Translated: CASSIGGYRDRNQPQHF.

This clone appeared a single time. The CDR3 nucleotides are TGTGCCAGCAGCCAGGGACTGATGAATTCACCCCTCCACTTT. This encodes CASSQGLMNSPLHF. The rearrangement joins TRBV7-3 to TRBJ1-6; possibly TRBD1 for D (5 bases). This CDR3 is built from 14 residues. V lost 5 bases and J 7 bases, leaving 12 bases between the germline ends. Germline loops: CDR1 SGHTA, CDR2 FQGTGA.

The DNA for the CDR3 is TGTGCCAGCAGTTACCTAGCGGTCGGAGCGGGAGGGGCCGGGGAGCTGTTTTTT. Translating it yields CASSYLAVGAGGAGELFF. This chain connects TRBV6-2 or TRBV6-3 to TRBJ2-2; 10 bases are a match to TRBD2. In germline, CDR1 is MNHEY, CDR2 SVGEGT. The CDR3 sequence is 18 residues long. V dropped 2 bases and J dropped 6; count of bases not matched to a gene: 12.

V is TRBV6-5 and J is TRBJ1-2; TRBD1 matches at 7 bases. J gave up 5 bases and V 7 bases, and 7 bases lay outside the gene matches. Germline V lookup: CDR1 MNHEY, CDR2 SVGAGI. The CDR3 is 13 residues long. The DNA for the CDR3 is TGTGCCAGCACCGCGACAGGGCGATATGGCTACACCTTC. Residues: CASTATGRYGYTF.

The rearrangement uses TRBV27 and TRBJ2-7; possible D gene TRBD1, 6 bases. Looked up from germline, CDR1 is MNHEY and CDR2 is SMNVEV (reference sequence). Trimming took 4 bases from V and 13 from J, leaving 23 bases between them. The CDR3 consists of 14 residues. CDR3 residues: CASSSNTGSETLYF. The CDR3 region has the DNA TGTGCCAGCAGTTCTAATACAGGGTCCGAAACTTTATACTTC.

This clone was counted at least ten times. The V and J genes are TRBV6-1 and TRBJ2-3, with 13 bases aligning to TRBD2. From germline, CDR1 is MNHNS and CDR2 SASEGT. V lost 4 bases to trimming and J lost 2 bases; unmatched junction nucleotides: 9. This CDR3 region has 18 residues. Here the CDR3 reads CASSVLAGGLGATDTQYF. Here the CDR3 DNA reads TGTGCCAGCAGTGTACTAGCGGGAGGGCTAGGGGCCACAGATACGCAGTATTTT.

Here the CDR3 reads CSVPVGPGTQYF. Here the CDR3 DNA reads TGCAGCGTTCCGGTGGGGCCGGGGACCCAGTACTTC. The chain links TRBV29-1 to TRBJ2-5, with D possibly TRBD1 on 5 matching bases. Germline assignment: CDR1 SQVTM and CDR2 ANQGSEA. V lost 5 bases to trimming and J lost 7 bases, with 14 bases between them. CDR3 length: 12 residues. The variable domain in full, completed from reference TRBV29-1 and TRBJ2-5, reads SAVISQKPSRDICQRGTSLTIQCQVDSQVTMMFWYRQQPGQSLTLIATANQGSEATYESGFVIDKFPISRPNLTFSTLTVSNMSPEDSSIYLCSVPVGPGTQYFGPGTRLLVL.